This T cell receptor beta chain is drawn from a study of blood T cells in healthy people across ages. The CDR3 runs to 13 residues. The germline gives CDR1 MNHEY, CDR2 SVGEGT. Through a sample-barcoded 5' primer and a J-beta primer mix, a second PCR was run for roughly 6 to 11 cycles. The template-switch adaptor, which had 12 random nucleotides, put a tag on each cDNA molecule. TCRdb fed the 5' RACE reads into MiXCR, producing one record per CDR3 protein. This table has some 760,000 distinct CDR3 sequences, approximately 25% appearing once. This clonotype showed up many times. These same data were also listed under a study on T cells of mothers and their children.

The receptor was derived from a boy aged 5-17 years in good health. The chain couples TRBV6-2 or TRBV6-3 to TRBJ2-5, with D maybe TRBD2 (6 bases). Judging by the DNA end, TRBJ2-7 fits better; the J call may be wrong. The sequencing input was blood. CDR3 nucleotide sequence: TGTGCCAGCTCAATAGCGGAAAGCTACGAGCAGTACTTC. It translates to CASSIAESYEQYF.